This T cell receptor beta chain was identified during a study of blood T cells in healthy people across ages. Study-level findings and limits: Strong correlation was found linking TCR beta diversity to naive T cell percentage.

The CDR3 totals 12 residues. V lost 8 bases, J lost 5 bases, and 13 bases lay in between. Germline V gene lookup returns CDR1 SQVTM and CDR2 ANQGSEA. This clonotype appeared a few times. Its target is not known. Then a second PCR, running roughly 7 to 12 cycles, was carried out with a sample-barcoded 5' primer and a J-beta primer mix. Via MiXCR, TCRdb re-called the 5' RACE reads, giving one row per CDR3 protein. The sample records more than 700,000 distinct CDR3 sequences, around 50% being singletons. V usage is TRBV29-1 and J usage is TRBJ2-1; maybe TRBD1 (6 bases). The sequence was collected from an elderly man in good health. The sequenced material came from blood. CDR3 sequence: CSLGGPHNEQFF. Written as DNA, the CDR3 is TGCAGCTTAGGGGGTCCCCACAATGAGCAGTTCTTC.